This T cell receptor beta chain was identified in a study of sequential checkpoint blockade in melanoma. This clone ranks as medium-sized. The antigen is not known. Findings of the study overall: Pretreatment TIL clonality tracked with response in the nivolumab-first arm. Mutational load did not correlate with tumor T-cell fraction or clonality.

Treatment here: randomized to nivolumab then ipilimumab (arm A) or the reverse (arm B). Repertoires were generated with immunoSEQ multiplex PCR, while TCRdb's copy carries only in-frame clones and drops some. The repertoire holds about 1,000 clones, with around 21% as singletons. The clonotype was recovered from a human donor with melanoma. This specimen consisted of tumor tissue (inferred from file names), obtained from a patient given nivolumab and ipilimumab in sequence.

CDR3 sequence (DNA): TGTGCCAGCAGCTCCGGTCACTCGAGCTCCTACAATGAGCAGTTCTTC. This translates into CASSSGHSSSYNEQFF. The J gene is TRBJ2-1, the V gene TRBV7-6, with D unclear. This CDR3 spans 16 amino acids. Trimming pared 4 bases from V and 0 bases from J, leaving 13 bases between. The V gene's germline CDR1 is SGHVS and CDR2 FNYEAQ.